The clone carrying this T cell receptor beta chain occurred many times. Trimming cost V 5 bases and J 6 bases, with 11 bases left between them. The length of the CDR3 is 12 residues. Germline V gives CDR1 SGHRS, CDR2 YFSETQ. The CDR3 regions of TCR beta were amplified from RNA transcripts. Researchers ran a first-round RT-PCR on the TCR CDR3 using the HTBI primer set. TCRdb reprocessed the multiplex PCR reads via MiXCR and lists one record per CDR3 protein. The data contain hundreds of thousands of distinct CDR3 sequences, 14% of them singletons. This sample stems from a study of T cells in Graves' hyperthyroidism and ophthalmopathy.

This chain joins TRBV5-1 and TRBJ1-2; the D gene is possibly TRBD1 (5 bases). The clonotype originates from a woman in her twenties or thirties with Graves' hyperthyroidism that later progressed to Graves' ophthalmopathy. Sequenced input: blood. The chain's CDR3 is CASSQGADGYTF. Here the CDR3 DNA reads TGCGCCAGCAGTCAGGGAGCGGATGGCTACACCTTC. The variable domain in full, with the rest retrieved from reference TRBV5-1 and TRBJ1-2, is KAGVTQTPRYLIKTRGQQVTLSCSPISGHRSVSWYQQTPGQGLQFLFEYFSETQRNKGNFPGRFSGRQFSNSRSEMNVSTLELGDSALYLCASSQGADGYTFGSGTRLTVV.